This T cell receptor beta chain was retrieved from a study of human T cells and chemical hapten exposure (dated by TCRdb to about 2021). Turning to the overall study: For sensitization, 2% DPC in acetone was applied to a roughly 2 cm by roughly 2 cm area of upper inner arm skin. Blood for TCR sequencing was provided by twenty-nine alopecia patients at one to four time points (pre-sensitization, 2, 6 and 24 weeks). Patient blood was sampled pre-sensitization (week 0) and at 2, 6 and about 24 weeks after DPC sensitization. Patch tests used Finn chambers with 0.01% DPC on the upper back, scored after 6 days by International Contact Dermatitis Research Group standards. Libraries were pooled for sequencing, and variation in per-sample TCR yields was attributed mainly to small differences in library volumes within the pool. The mostly female patient cohort included alopecia areata with under or over 50% scalp involvement, alopecia totalis and alopecia universalis. Peripheral blood TCR repertoire changes were tracked in vivo in alopecia patients during primary and secondary sensitization to the hapten diphenylcyclopropenone (DPC). Throughout the study period of about 22 weeks, patients also received therapeutic DPC doses to the scalp every week. General study outcomes and caveats: Repeated subsampling changed both the strength of the expansion versus patch-test correlation and the threshold at which that correlation became significant. All patients had alopecia, a presumed autoimmune disease, so their immune response might differ from that of healthy individuals. Compared with pre-sensitization or healthy control sets, expanded TCRs formed significantly more large CDR3 similarity clusters, which is consistent with antigen-driven responses. The number of PT1 expanded TCRs positively correlated with patch test score, significant at thresholds 8, 16 and 32 but not 4. The number of TCRs above 1 in 1000 frequency did not change with DPC sensitization; there was no evidence of global repertoire structure alterations.

The CDR3 runs 15 residues from the cysteine to the phenylalanine. The DNA shown is the 45-base CDR3, in frame from base 1. The germline V gene sets CDR1 to SGHTA and CDR2 to FQGNSA. Compared with germline, V lacks 5 bases and J lacks 4 bases; bases without a gene match: 7. This clonotype was picked up a small number of times. Its antigen is not yet known. Base qualities were left out, and no much larger clone turns up one base away. Libraries were built with RACE. The sample was run on a NextSeq 500. During library preparation, unique molecular identifiers were attached to individual cDNA molecules so that TCRs could be counted in a quantitative, reproducible way. Each blood RNA sample was used to sequence both TCR alpha and TCR beta chains. Under the source paper's analysis protocol: Samples had a median of roughly 87,000 TCRs, with a range from 23,224 to 690,600. The Decombinator software suite was used to annotate the V, J and CDR3 of the TCR reads. Every sample was subsampled to the same number of TCRs (28,000) for the PS versus PT1 abundance plots. Expanded TCRs were defined as absent before sensitization and observed at least eight times at the 2-week time point. Clones were called with MiXCR by TCRdb after fastp trimmed the public reads at Q25, and only in-frame beta chains were retained. When rows share a CDR3 protein, they turn into one entry using the most common DNA and genes. The V and J calls follow TCRdb's processing rather than the paper's. The sample table contains about 92,000 distinct CDR3 sequences; only one count was recorded for about 11% of them. More than 1% of the sample is in the top ten clones.

The time point label on this specimen signifies: patch test 3, about 24 weeks after DPC sensitization. What this sample's treatment or condition label stands for: therapeutic diphenylcyclopropenone sensitization with weekly scalp DPC. At each patch-test visit, blood was drawn before the patch test was applied. Patients were considered eligible if aged 18 to 70, diagnosed with alopecia and deemed suitable for DPC therapy, and patients were excluded if pregnant. Unfractionated whole blood was collected in Tempus Blood RNA tubes, and total RNA was extracted from that blood. The TCR comes from a woman aged 25 to 39 with alopecia areata. Some clones in this sample may be carry-over from other donors' samples. The chain couples TRBV7-2 to TRBJ2-1; TRBD1 matches 8 bases in the middle. The specimen comprised whole blood, sampled in connection with sensitization to the hapten diphenylcyclopropenone (DPC). The CDR3 in this case is CASSLEGQDYNEQFF. The DNA is TGTGCCAGCAGCCTAGAGGGACAGGATTACAATGAGCAGTTCTTC.